This entry lists 8 T cell receptor beta chains sequenced from one sample in a study of blood T cell repertoires in COVID-19. Libraries were prepared by immunoSEQ multiplex PCR; TCRdb keeps only in-frame clonotypes and omits some of them. The sample contains around 700,000 clones, approximately 90% of which appear only once. The material sequenced was peripheral blood. All receptors derive from a woman aged 18-30 years with acute or convalescent COVID-19.

This chain links TRBV19 with TRBJ1-5; 9 nucleotides align to TRBD1. The CDR3 is made up of 16 amino acids. The germline gives CDR1 LNHDA, CDR2 SQIVND (reference sequence). The J segment lost 7 bases and the V segment lost 5 bases, leaving 12 bases of the junction unmatched. CDR3 nucleotide sequence: TGTGCCAGTAGTTCCTTAGACAGGGGGTCTCGGCAGCCCCAGCATTTT. This gives the protein CASSSLDRGSRQPQHF.

V gene TRBV12-3 or TRBV12-4 combines with J gene TRBJ1-5; D gene unclear. Trimming cost V 8 bases and J 2 bases, with 10 bases left between them. This CDR3 contains 13 residues. The CDR3 nucleotides are TGTGCCAGCGAGGGCAGAGGCAATCAGCCCCAGCATTTT. It encodes CASEGRGNQPQHF.

V and J are TRBV5-1 and TRBJ2-1; D is unresolved. V was trimmed by 0 bases and J by 7 bases, leaving 11 bases between them. The CDR3 spans 14 residues. Per the germline V gene, CDR1 is SGHRS and CDR2 is YFSETQ. The CDR3 loop reads CASSLDQVQNEQFF. In DNA, the CDR3 is TGCGCCAGCAGCTTGGATCAGGTACAGAATGAGCAGTTCTTC.

The J gene is TRBJ1-5, the V gene TRBV7-2; perhaps TRBD1 as D (5 bases). The CDR3 contains 17 residues. V dropped 1 base and J dropped 0 bases, with 13 bases sitting between them. Germline V gene sequence: CDR1 SGHTA, CDR2 FQGNSA. CDR3 amino acids: CASSLVMSGISNQPQHF. The CDR3 DNA is TGTGCCAGCAGCTTAGTAATGTCAGGGATTAGCAATCAGCCCCAGCATTTT.

This clone has just one count. This sequence joins TRBV13 and TRBJ2-3, with D unclear. This CDR3 is 17 amino acids long. V was cut by 5 bases and J by 1 base, with 19 bases left in between. CDR1 is PRHDT, CDR2 FYEKMQ, per germline (reference sequence). The CDR3, as DNA: TGTGCCAGCAGCCCCCCGGGTGTTGGCGCTGGCACAGATACGCAGTATTTT. It specifies CASSPPGVGAGTDTQYF.

This clone occurred once. In nucleotides, the CDR3 is TGCGCCAGCAGAGTGGACATTCGCTCTGGAAACACCATATATTTT. Translating it yields CASRVDIRSGNTIYF. The chain combines TRBV5-1 with TRBJ1-3; D may be TRBD1 (5 bases). V was cut by 5 bases and J by 0 bases, with 12 bases left in between. The CDR3 runs to 15 residues. Germline lookup yields CDR1 SGHRS and CDR2 YFSETQ.

This chain connects TRBV10-3 to TRBJ2-3; 11 positions match TRBD1. Trimming took 10 bases from V and 5 from J; bases not matched to a gene: 17. CDR1 is ENHRY and CDR2 is SYGVKD in the germline V gene. The CDR3 has 17 residues. This CDR3 reads CATSRLLDRGPEDTQYF. CDR3 DNA sequence: TGTGCCACCTCCCGACTGTTGGACAGGGGGCCCGAAGATACGCAGTATTTT.

The genes are TRBV7-8 and TRBJ2-1, with 7 bases aligning to TRBD2. CDR1 SGHVS and CDR2 FQNEAQ come from the germline V gene. The CDR3 loop spans 16 amino acids. The ends lost 1 base at V and 2 bases at J; junction bases unmatched: 5. The CDR3, as DNA: TGTGCCAGCAGCTTAGGGGGGGGAGGGCCCTACAATGAGCAGTTCTTC. Protein: CASSLGGGGPYNEQFF.